This T cell receptor beta chain derives from a study of identical twins. This clonotype was counted a few times. This CDR3 is 13 amino acids long. V was pared by 1 base and J by 3 bases, with 7 bases between. Per the germline V gene, CDR1 is SGHDT and CDR2 is YYEEEE. Via MiXCR, TCRdb re-called the 5' RACE reads, giving one row per CDR3 protein. The sample records some 440,000 distinct CDR3 sequences, 24% being singletons. A further study also used this sample, focusing on T cells expressing NK-cell markers.

Sequencing was performed on CD4+ T cells sorted from blood. The TCR was taken from a woman in her late teens or twenties in good health. The chain recombines TRBV5-6 with TRBJ2-5, with D possibly TRBD2 on 5 matching bases. CDR3 DNA: TGTGCCAGCAGCTTGAGACTAAAAGAGACCCAGTACTTC. This translates into CASSLRLKETQYF.